Each of the 27 T cell receptor beta chains below was sequenced from the same sample in a study of tissue T cells after allogeneic stem cell transplantation. Time point of the sample: mouse harvest day 14 after allogeneic transplant. Tail vein injection delivered 10^7 T-cell-depleted bone marrow cells and 10^6 splenic CD5+ T cells. The method was immunoSEQ multiplex PCR; TCRdb's version includes in-frame clones alone and lacks a portion of them. This table holds about 7,500 clones, 36% found once. The sample taken for sequencing was skin. These receptors all stem from a female BALB/c mouse given C57BL/6 T cells with graft-versus-host disease after an allogeneic hematopoietic cell transplant.

This clone was detected a few times. Each gene name is a mouse one. The read ends 1 residue early relative to the CDR3; the germline J gene fills the gap. Different DNA sequences within this sample yield the same CDR3. The chain links TRBV19 to TRBJ1-1; D may be TRBD1 (6 bases). CDR3 length: 12 residues. The ends were cut back, 3 bases at V and 5 bases at J, with 8 bases in the middle. Germline loops: CDR1 FNHDT, CDR2 SITEND (reference sequence). CDR3 DNA (partial): TGTGCCAGCAGTACGCAGGGGACAGAAGTCTTC. Protein: CASSTQGTEVF. The whole CDR3 sequence reads CASSTQGTEVFF.

Comment on this clone: Each gene name is a mouse one. The read ends 1 residue early relative to the CDR3; the germline J gene fills the gap. The chain links TRBV23 to TRBJ1-4. CDR1 KGHTA and CDR2 FQNQQP come from the germline V gene. The CDR3 extends over 12 amino acids. CDR3 sequence: CSSRSEAERLFF. The DNA read from the CDR3 is TGCTCCAGCAGGTCGGAGGCCGAAAGATTATTT.

This clone has only one observation. Genes and germline are mouse. The read ends 1 residue early relative to the CDR3; the germline J gene fills the gap. V and J are TRBV3 and TRBJ2-4, with D uncertain. V dropped 3 bases and J dropped 0 bases, with 7 bases sitting between them. The CDR3 contains 14 residues. CDR1 and CDR2 from the germline V gene are SNHLY and FYNGKV (reference sequence). The chain's CDR3 is CASSLTTSQNTLYF. CDR3 DNA (partial): TGTGCCAGCAGCTTGACAACTAGTCAAAACACCTTGTAC.

As concerns this clone: The listed genes are named as in mouse. Partial CDR3 DNA: TGTGCCAGCAGTCCGCGACAGGGGGCGCGGGACACCCAGTAC. It translates to CASSPRQGARDTQY. The CDR3 in full is CASSPRQGARDTQYF. The chain employs TRBV26 and TRBJ2-5; 10 positions agree with TRBD1. The read comes to an end 1 residue before the CDR3 does, leaving the germline J gene to fill in the end. The germline V gene has CDR1 KGHPV and CDR2 FQNQEV (reference sequence). The V and J ends lost 4 bases and 6 bases, in that order; junction bases with no gene match: 7. The CDR3 spans 15 residues.

Points on this clone: Mouse gene names apply. The read is 1 residue too short to cover the CDR3 end, so that end is filled in from the germline J gene. This chain connects TRBV26 to TRBJ2-5, with D possibly matching TRBD2 (5 bases). CDR1 KGHPV and CDR2 FQNQEV come from the germline V gene (reference sequence). V lost 3 bases and J 6 bases, leaving 10 bases between the germline ends. The CDR3 sequence is 13 residues long. CDR3 DNA (partial): TGTGCCAGCAGTCTTGGGGAGAGGGACACCCAGTAC. It encodes CASSLGERDTQY. The full CDR3 is CASSLGERDTQYF.

On this clone: Its ends do not fully match the called genes, so a read error is possible. The genes and germline here are from mouse. The sequenced part of the CDR3 DNA is TGTGCCAGCAGTGATCCCCACACAAACTCCGACTACACC. This gives the protein CASSDPHTNSDYT. The whole CDR3 region reads CASSDPHTNSDYTF. V is TRBV13-2 and J is TRBJ1-2; no reliable D call. Coverage ceases 1 residue before the CDR3 finishes, and the germline J gene fills in the end. The CDR3 extends over 14 amino acids. Looked up from germline, CDR1 is NNHNN and CDR2 is SYGAGS (reference sequence).

By sample fraction, this clone is large. Genes here carry mouse names. From the germline J gene comes the end of the CDR3, since the read stops 1 residue before it. The rearrangement uses TRBV13-3 and TRBJ2-1; D gene ambiguous. Trimming shortened V by 5 bases and J by 0 bases, and 6 bases separated the two germline ends. This CDR3 spans 13 amino acids. Germline CDR1 reads NNHDY; CDR2 reads SYVADS. The DNA read from the CDR3 is TGTGCCAGCAGCCCGGGTAACTATGCTGAGCAGTTC. Translation: CASSPGNYAEQF. The entire CDR3 protein is CASSPGNYAEQFF.

This clone has a handful of counts. Each gene name is a mouse one. The CDR3 end lies 1 residue beyond the end of the read and is filled in from the germline J gene. This chain joins TRBV26 and TRBJ2-3; tentatively, D is TRBD2 (6 bases). Per the germline V gene, CDR1 is KGHPV and CDR2 is FQNQEV (reference sequence). The CDR3 has 15 amino acids. The V and J ends lost 3 bases and 1 base respectively, with 11 bases between them. CDR3 amino acids: CASSLGGRGAETLYF. Partial CDR3 DNA: TGTGCCAGCAGTCTTGGGGGAAGGGGTGCAGAAACGCTGTAT.

This clone has more than one count but fewer than ten. Gene names are the mouse ones. Read coverage stops 1 residue before the CDR3 terminus; the germline J gene supplies the remainder. The rearrangement links TRBV3 to TRBJ2-7, with 9 nucleotides matching TRBD2. The ends lost 4 bases at V and 0 bases at J; junction bases unmatched: 4. This CDR3 comprises 15 residues. Germline-derived CDR1 and CDR2 are SNHLY and FYNGKV (reference sequence). The CDR3 bases that were read are TGTGCCAGCAGCTCTCCGGGACTGGGCTCCTATGAACAGTAC. Its protein is CASSSPGLGSYEQY. The CDR3 reads in full as CASSSPGLGSYEQYF.

This clone was picked up a small number of times. Any gene name here is a mouse gene name. The read comes to an end 1 residue before the CDR3 does, leaving the germline J gene to fill in the end. The rearrangement uses TRBV26 and TRBJ2-7, with D possibly being TRBD1 (5 bases). This CDR3 has 13 amino acids. Germline CDR1 and CDR2: KGHPV and FQNQEV (reference sequence). V was trimmed by 2 bases and J by 4 bases, leaving 9 bases between them. The CDR3 sequence is CASSLRTNYEQYF. The CDR3 DNA, read in part, is TGTGCCAGCAGTCTGAGGACAAATTATGAACAGTAC.

This clone was seen only a few times. The germline and genes are mouse ones. The CDR3 DNA, read in part, is TGTGCCAGCAGTCTGTCCCGGAGGGTTGAACAGTAC. Amino acids: CASSLSRRVEQY. The full-length CDR3 reads as CASSLSRRVEQYF. V usage is TRBV26 and J usage is TRBJ2-7; D unresolved. The CDR3 extends 1 residue past the end of the read, so its final part is completed from the germline J gene. There are 13 residues in the CDR3. V lost 0 bases to trimming and J lost 6 bases, with 9 bases between them. Germline loops: CDR1 KGHPV, CDR2 FQNQEV (reference sequence).

Points on this clone: Mouse gene names and germline throughout. The read falls 1 residue short of the CDR3 end, and the missing part is taken from the germline J gene. The chain employs TRBV3 and TRBJ1-1; D is perhaps TRBD1 (5 bases). CDR3 size: 15 residues. The germline V and J ends were trimmed by 1 base and 0 bases, with 9 bases remaining between them. Germline CDR1 is SNHLY and CDR2 is FYNGKV (reference sequence). The covered CDR3 bases are TGTGCCAGCAGCTTAGTGGGACGGTCAAACACAGAAGTCTTC. Amino acid sequence: CASSLVGRSNTEVF. The complete CDR3 protein is CASSLVGRSNTEVFF.

With respect to this clone: Genes here carry mouse names. The read ends 1 residue early relative to the CDR3; the germline J gene fills the gap. The same CDR3 is also encoded by other DNA sequences in this sample. The V gene is TRBV26, the J gene TRBJ1-1, with 10 bases aligning to TRBD1. The CDR3 covers 14 residues. J was trimmed by 2 bases and V by 4 bases; bases with no gene match: 1. Per germline, CDR1 KGHPV and CDR2 FQNQEV (reference sequence). CDR3 protein: CASSRQGANTEVFF. CDR3 DNA (partial): TGTGCCAGCAGTCGACAGGGGGCCAACACAGAAGTCTTC.

As to this clone: Gene names refer to mouse genes. The sequenced fragment ends 1 residue before the CDR3 boundary, so the rest is inferred from the germline J gene. The rearrangement joins TRBV1 to TRBJ2-7; TRBD1 is a possible D gene (6 bases). Germline V gene data show CDR1 as NSQYPW and CDR2 as LRSPGD (reference sequence). The CDR3 runs 14 residues. V was pared by 3 bases and J by 0 bases, with 9 bases between. Partial CDR3 DNA: TGCACCTGCAGTGCCCGGGACAACTCCTATGAACAGTAC. This codes for CTCSARDNSYEQY. The CDR3, in full, reads CTCSARDNSYEQYF.

Regarding this clone: Genes here carry mouse names. The CDR3 end is not reached by the read, which stops 1 residue before it; the germline J gene fills it in. The V and J genes are TRBV19 and TRBJ2-3; 7 nucleotides align to TRBD1. The CDR3 sequence is 15 residues long. Germline V CDR1 and CDR2: FNHDT, SITEND (reference sequence). V shed 5 bases and J 0 bases; nucleotides not matched to a gene: 6. The CDR3 reads CASRRQGSSAETLYF. Partial CDR3 DNA: TGTGCCAGCAGACGACAGGGTTCTAGTGCAGAAACGCTGTAT.

A note on this clone: Gene names follow the mouse nomenclature. From the germline J gene comes the end of the CDR3, since the read stops 1 residue before it. The chain uses TRBV26 and TRBJ1-2; TRBD1 might be the D (6 bases). From germline, CDR1 is KGHPV and CDR2 FQNQEV (reference sequence). This CDR3 has 14 amino acids. V lost 0 bases to trimming and J lost 3 bases, with 8 bases between them. This chain's CDR3 is CASSLSQGHSDYTF. The sequenced part of the CDR3 DNA is TGTGCCAGCAGTCTGTCACAGGGACACTCCGACTACACC.

This clone was seen only a few times. The gene names here belong to mouse. The read terminates 1 residue before the CDR3 end, so the remaining end is supplied by the germline J gene. The chain joins TRBV26 to TRBJ2-5; D may be TRBD1 (6 bases). The length of the CDR3 is 12 residues. V was cut by 4 bases and J by 5 bases, with 7 bases left in between. Looked up from germline, CDR1 is KGHPV and CDR2 is FQNQEV (reference sequence). The CDR3 sequence: CASSPRGDTQYF. The CDR3 bases that were read are TGTGCCAGCAGTCCCAGGGGAGACACCCAGTAC.

Sample share makes this clone medium-sized. Gene names follow the mouse nomenclature. The read terminates 1 residue ahead of where the CDR3 ends, so the germline J gene completes it. The chain links TRBV13-3 to TRBJ2-2; no reliable D call. The germline V gene encodes CDR1 NNHDY and CDR2 SYVADS. The CDR3 is 14 amino acids. Trimming removed 4 bases from V and 0 bases from J, with 7 bases in between. CDR3 sequence reads: CASSPQSNTGQLYF. The DNA read from the CDR3 is TGTGCCAGCAGTCCCCAGTCAAACACCGGGCAGCTCTAC.

Details on this clone: Gene names and germline match the mouse. Read sequence stops 1 residue before the CDR3 end, and the germline J gene provides the missing end. V and J are TRBV3 and TRBJ2-7; D may be TRBD2 (6 bases). The germline CDR1 and CDR2 sequences are SNHLY and FYNGKV (reference sequence). This CDR3 is 14 amino acids long. V lost 0 bases to trimming and J lost 4 bases, with 10 bases between them. CDR3: CASSLALLGYEQYF. CDR3 bases read: TGTGCCAGCAGCTTAGCGCTTCTGGGGTATGAACAGTAC.

This clone was counted only a few times. Germline and genes here are mouse. The read ends 1 residue before the CDR3 terminus; that terminus is restored from the germline J gene. V is TRBV26 and J is TRBJ1-4, with D tentatively TRBD1 (6 bases). CDR3 length: 14 residues. Trimming took off 4 bases at V and 4 bases at J, with 10 bases between the two ends. Germline assignment: CDR1 KGHPV and CDR2 FQNQEV (reference sequence). The CDR3 sequence is CASSRRDNNERLFF. The covered CDR3 bases are TGTGCCAGCAGTCGCCGGGACAACAACGAAAGATTATTT.

This clone has just a few counts. The gene names given are mouse names. The observed sequence ends 1 residue before the CDR3 terminus, with the missing tail filled in from the germline J gene. The chain employs TRBV1 and TRBJ1-1; D remains unclear. Germline values: CDR1 NSQYPW, CDR2 LRSPGD (reference sequence). Trimming took off 1 base at V and 3 bases at J, with 9 bases between the two ends. The length of the CDR3 is 14 residues. The CDR3 protein is CTCSAVQRDTEVFF. CDR3 DNA (partial): TGCACCTGCAGTGCAGTTCAGAGGGACACAGAAGTCTTC.

Turning to this clone: Gene names refer to mouse genes. The read is 1 residue too short to cover the CDR3 end, so that end is filled in from the germline J gene. The chain combines TRBV23 with TRBJ1-1. The CDR3 is 13 amino acids. The germline V gene encodes CDR1 KGHTA and CDR2 FQNQQP. The sequenced part of the CDR3 DNA is TGCTCCAGCAGTCAGGGAGGGAACACAGAAGTCTTC. Protein product: CSSSQGGNTEVF. The entire CDR3 protein reads CSSSQGGNTEVFF.

On this clone itself: Gene names are the mouse ones. Coverage ceases 1 residue before the CDR3 finishes, and the germline J gene fills in the end. V is TRBV3 and J is TRBJ1-4; no reliable D call. Trimming pared 5 bases from V and 5 bases from J, leaving 9 bases between. The CDR3 is made up of 13 amino acids. Germline V gives CDR1 SNHLY, CDR2 FYNGKV (reference sequence). CDR3 amino acids: CASSASPNERLFF. The sequenced CDR3 bases are TGTGCCAGCAGCGCAAGCCCTAACGAAAGATTATTT.

Notes on this clone: The genes and germline here are from mouse. The read falls 1 residue short of the CDR3 end, and the missing part is taken from the germline J gene. V gene TRBV26 combines with J gene TRBJ1-4; no reliable D call. This CDR3 has 13 residues. Trimming pared 4 bases from V and 4 bases from J, leaving 7 bases between. Germline V lookup: CDR1 KGHPV, CDR2 FQNQEV (reference sequence). The CDR3 DNA, read in part, is TGTGCCAGCAGTCCCCGGAGCAACGAAAGATTATTT. Translated: CASSPRSNERLF. The complete CDR3 protein is CASSPRSNERLFF.

A remark on this clone: Genes here carry mouse names. Read sequence stops 1 residue before the CDR3 end, and the germline J gene provides the missing end. The chain employs TRBV15 and TRBJ2-1, with 8 bases that match TRBD2. After removal of 5 bases from V and 3 bases from J, the junction contained 9 bases not matched to a gene. The CDR3 has 16 residues. Germline assignment: CDR1 SGHND and CDR2 FRSKSL. CDR3 DNA, as far as it was read: TGTGCCAGCAGTCCCCGACTGGGGCCGATCTATGCTGAGCAGTTC. It is translated as CASSPRLGPIYAEQF. The CDR3, in full, reads CASSPRLGPIYAEQFF.

This clone was counted a few times. Gene and germline names: mouse. The read terminates 1 residue ahead of where the CDR3 ends, so the germline J gene completes it. V is TRBV26 and J is TRBJ2-3; 10 bases map to TRBD2. V was clipped by 4 bases and J by 1 base; unmatched bases: 2. The length of the CDR3 is 15 residues. CDR1 is KGHPV, CDR2 FQNQEV, per germline (reference sequence). The CDR3 region is CASSPTGGRAETLYF. CDR3 DNA, as far as it was read: TGTGCCAGCAGTCCGACTGGGGGGCGTGCAGAAACGCTGTAT. Complete variable domain (other parts from reference TRBV26 and TRBJ2-3): NSKVIQTPRYLVKGQGQKAKMRCIPEKGHPVVFWYQQNKNNEFKFLINFQNQEVLQQIDMTEKRFSAECPSNSPCSLEIQSSEAGDSALYLCASSPTGGRAETLYFGSGTRLTVL.

As concerns this clone: The genes and germline here are from mouse. The CDR3 is cut off 1 residue early in the read; its end comes from the germline J gene. This same CDR3 is encoded by further DNA sequences in the sample. The chain joins TRBV20 to TRBJ2-3, with D possibly being TRBD1 (6 bases). The germline V and J ends were trimmed by 6 bases and 0 bases, with 10 bases remaining between them. This CDR3 is 13 amino acids long. Germline CDR1 and CDR2: GFQATS and STVNSAI. The CDR3 loop is CGARDNSAETLYF. CDR3 DNA, as far as it was read: TGTGGTGCCCGGGACAATAGTGCAGAAACGCTGTAT. Complete variable domain (other parts from reference TRBV20 and TRBJ2-3): GALVYQYPRRTICKSGTSMRMECQAVGFQATSVAWYRQSPQKTFELIALSTVNSAIKYEQNFTQEKFPISHPNLSFSSMTVLNAYLEDRGLYLCGARDNSAETLYFGSGTRLTVL.